This T cell receptor beta chain was observed in a study of cytomegalovirus exposure and HLA in healthy donors (dated by TCRdb to about 2017). Some background on the complete study: According to an earlier analysis of several hundred of the donors, roughly 180 million T cells yielded over 90 million unique TCR beta sequences and about 300 Gb of sequence data. Several DR-DQ haplotypes were handled as single units for association and clustering because linkage in the cohort was strong. Typing coverage varied by locus: roughly 620-640 donors for A, B, C, DRB1 and DQB1; about 520 for DQA1; more than 600 for DPA1; around 490 for DPB1. The study combined high-throughput TCR immunosequencing, statistical association of individual TCRs with disease status, and machine learning to predict cytomegalovirus infection status. An early release covering roughly 640 HLA-typed donors comprised approximately 290 gigabases of sequencing data and tens of millions of unique TCR sequences. Alongside the repertoire data, information on donor age, sex, ethnicity and CMV serostatus was compiled. To study patterns of TCR occurrence, a later analysis re-analyzed previously published TCR beta repertoires from under 750 donors and added high-resolution HLA genotyping. Every discovery cohort repertoire had been produced on one sequencing platform. In addition to the first cohort of roughly 700 subjects, a separate validation cohort of 130 or so different subjects was used. A later genetic analysis used genome-wide SNP genotypes for about 65% of the 666 donors, treating that subset as a discovery cohort. The genetic ancestry cluster associated with self-reported Caucasian donors included 70% to 85% of the 300 to 450 genotyped donors. Rather than using new phenotypic data, the later analysis identified candidate immune exposures from TCR beta sequences and from how often those sequences occurred across donors. Across around 400 genotyped donors of the cohort, an average of about 240,000 unique TCR beta nucleotide sequences per donor were sequenced, and approximately 17% of those sequences were non-productive. The study was designed to test whether signatures of past pathogen exposure could be identified by cataloging public T cell receptors. Both class I and class II loci were covered by HLA typing, at four-digit resolution. Using immunosequencing, the study profiled T cell repertoires from 640 or so subjects and related those repertoires to cytomegalovirus serostatus. To decide whether each TCR beta V gene segment behaved as functional or pseudogenic, an earlier analysis of fewer than 750 of the donors relied on high-throughput TCR beta sequencing.

Overall study results and their limits: The only immune exposure information available for the cohort was CMV serostatus. In a later analysis, HLA-associated TCR beta chains were found to be more clonally expanded and to have lower generation probabilities than equally common non-associated chains. The classifier was reported to diagnose cytomegalovirus status with high specificity and sensitivity in both the original and validation cohorts. Roughly 17 rarely observed V segments, including chromosome 9 orphons, were excluded from the earlier analysis of approximately 500 of the donors because counts were too low. Specific HLA alleles were associated with over 15,000 TCR beta sequences at a false discovery rate of 0.05 in a later analysis. According to a later analysis, parvovirus B19, influenza, CMV and Epstein-Barr virus appeared linked to several top co-occurrence clusters. V-gene and J-gene trimming of TCR beta chains was associated with a missense DCLRE1C variant in a later genetic analysis, and the association was replicated in an independent cohort. Because HLA typing was missing for some donors at each locus, association tests included only the typed subset. In vitro tests confirmed that a few of the cytomegalovirus-associated TCR beta chains recognize cytomegalovirus antigens. Across donors, most TCR sequences were observed very rarely, whereas some public TCRs were present in many individuals. According to the authors, the approach could potentially be generalized to other disease states and immunological phenotypes. Sequencing depth was assumed to be roughly uniform across donors in the presence/absence analyses, though that assumption may not hold. According to a later analysis, most CMV-associated TCR beta chains appeared to be HLA-restricted, and the HLA associations seemed to be driven largely by CMV exposure. A later analysis found that TCR association rates varied across HLA loci, with DRB1 alleles showing the most associated TCRs and HLA-C alleles the fewest. Strong co-occurrence of HLA alleles, especially DR and DQ, made assigning TCR associations to individual alleles difficult. A cluster of highly shared sequence variants was judged likely to represent a technical artifact of the sequencing pipeline. Linkage disequilibrium might explain the correlated functional status among segregating V segments, but an unknown experimental factor could not be ruled out. A later genetic analysis reported fewer N-insertions in productive TCRs among donors in an Asian-associated ancestry cluster than the roughly 670-donor mean. The study listed 164 TCR beta chains as associated with cytomegalovirus. A further reported finding was that TCR beta sequences accurately predicted the HLA-A and HLA-B alleles for most subjects in the first cohort. This cohort had only TCR beta chains sequenced, and the lack of alpha or paired-chain data limited which features could be detected. An earlier analysis of approximately 500 of the donors showed that most TCR beta V segments appeared in productive rearrangements either about 87% or about 30% of the time, which broadly matched IMGT annotations.

Library generation was performed with the immunoSEQ multiplex PCR assay. A mixture of 60 forward primers for TCR Vbeta segments and 13 reverse primers for TCR Jbeta segments was used in the multiplex PCR. Amplification of the CDR3 region of rearranged TCR beta genes was performed with a multiplex PCR assay on genomic DNA. On the Illumina HiSeq System, the amplified TCR beta libraries were sequenced as 87-base-pair reads. Per the authors' processing: A later analysis counted tens of millions of unique TCR beta chains across the 650 to 800 repertoires, and roughly 10 million of these chains were shared by at least two donors. Raw reads were error-corrected and collapsed into unique sequences with a nearest-neighbor algorithm that merged closely related sequences to remove PCR and sequencing errors. Alignment of CDR3 sequences to IMGT reference sequences was used to assign V, D and J gene segments. Each retained sequence needed at least a six-nucleotide match to both a V gene segment and a J gene segment. A rearrangement counted as productive if the CDR3 had no stop codons and remained in frame with V and J, and every other rearrangement counted as non-productive. CDR3 was defined according to IMGT convention as the region running from the second conserved V-encoded cysteine to the conserved J-encoded phenylalanine. In an earlier analysis of approximately 590 of the donors, sequences lacking an unambiguous match to a single V gene segment were excluded. An earlier analysis of 587 of the donors classified V segments as functional when productive rearrangements were above 56.7% and as segregating when the standard deviation between donors was above 5%. A statistical classification framework was built to diagnose cytomegalovirus status from the catalog of TCR beta chain sequences. In a later analysis, TCR nucleotide sequences were compared against IMGT/GENE-DB human TR gene sequences so that V and J genes could be assigned. The TCRdist pipeline was used in a later analysis to assign CDR3 sequences and most-parsimonious VDJ recombination scenarios. In a later analysis, each TCR beta chain was defined by its CDR3 amino acid sequence together with its V-gene family, and reads without a unique V-gene family were excluded. To address suspected cross-contamination and a sequencing artifact, a later analysis removed 550 to 750 highly shared, low-generation-probability nucleotide sequences. In a later analysis, a clonal expansion index was calculated for each public chain from normalized within-repertoire ranks of inferred template counts. Generation probabilities in a later analysis came from a VDJ recombination model fitted to out-of-frame rearrangements, and those results were checked against IGoR. A later analysis scored TCR-TCR, TCR-HLA and TCR-CMV co-occurrence with hypergeometric tests, applying a repertoire-size bias correction to TCR pairs. To estimate false discovery rates, a later analysis permuted the HLA or CMV assignments 20 times. In a later analysis, co-occurring TCRs were grouped with DBSCAN, and TCRdist sequence similarity was added when clustering was performed within HLA-allele-positive subsets. For co-occurrence clustering, repertoires with fewer than 30,000 or more than 120,000 public chains were excluded, along with five repertoires with anomalous nucleotide sharing. Held by TCRdb, this immuneACCESS table contains in-frame sequences only and omits some clones. Under half of the omission traces to an unresolved V gene where checked; the cause of the rest is unknown. The D gene and trimming were derived from the DNA, and the V and J assignments and clone size from that table. The sample's table covers about 33,000 clones. Of the sample, under 6% falls within the top ten clones.

On this clone itself: The target of this receptor is not known.

In total, just over 650 healthy bone marrow donors made up the cohort. Cohort members were all nominally healthy when sampled, although unrecorded immune exposures were likely present. The donor tested CMV seropositive and was one of the 289 seropositive cohort members. A peripheral blood sample was collected from each donor, and TCR beta sequencing was performed on peripheral blood mononuclear cells. The Qiagen DNeasy Blood Extraction Kit was used to extract genomic DNA from the blood cell samples. The specimen was PBMCs. The clonotype originates from a woman aged 35 to 49 in good health and CMV-seropositive.

For the CDR3, the sequence is CASSLYLSRSNYEQYF. The DNA sequence is as follows: TGTGCCAGCAGCCTATACCTCTCGCGGAGTAACTACGAGCAGTACTTC. This chain joins TRBV7-2 to TRBJ2-7, with no confident D gene call. Cut back by 5 bases and 3 bases, the V and J ends lie 20 bases apart. The CDR3 goes from the cysteine to the phenylalanine over 16 residues. Of all the DNA, just the CDR3 is kept, 48 bases in frame from base 1. The germline V gene provides CDR1 SGHTA and CDR2 FQGNSA.